This is a list of T cell receptor beta chains from one sample in a study of cytomegalovirus exposure and HLA in healthy donors. TCRdb's copy holds only in-frame clones and misses some; the assay was immunoSEQ multiplex PCR. The table records about 70,000 clones, 60% to 80% of them present only once. What was sequenced was PBMCs. The source of these receptors is a man aged 30 to 45 in good health and CMV-seronegative. The conserved cysteine and the conserved F or W are not part of the CDR3 here.

>TRBV7-2|TRBJ2-2
ASSRDRFTGELF
>TRBV7-9|TRBJ2-5
ASSLVAGGGETQY
>TRBV30|TRBJ1-6
AWAGTGPPLH
>TRBV29-1|TRBJ2-5
SVEGFGTVGETQY
>TRBV10-3|TRBJ2-3
AISELGQGSDTQY
>TRBV18|TRBJ2-7
ASSPSRTYEQY
>TRBV5-1|TRBJ2-1
ASSPPGTGFFNEQF
>TRBV7-9|TRBJ2-3
ASRRASDILDTQY
>TRBV9|TRBJ2-6
ASSPPQSGANVLT
>TRBV6-7|TRBJ1-6
ASSCFPGTGSSPNSPLH
>TRBV27|TRBJ2-7
ASSFGGSSYEQY
>TRBV7-2|TRBJ2-3
ASSSGGLTDTQY
>TRBV14|TRBJ1-1
ASSQLIVNTEAF
>TRBV6-1|TRBJ1-2
ASQGSGYGYT
>TRBV2|TRBJ1-2
ASSDEDGYT
>TRBV14|TRBJ1-3
ASSQGLRPAAGNTIY
>TRBV29-1|TRBJ2-5
SVEDPSGGPETQY
>TRBV29-1|TRBJ2-1
SVPQEASGAYNEQF
>TRBV6-1|TRBJ1-5
ATGQRLSNQPQH
>TRBV6-1|TRBJ1-2
ASSASRAGDGYT
>TRBV19|TRBJ2-7
ASSDGSATGYEQY
>TRBV6-5|TRBJ1-2
ASRYGQGDVYGYT
>TRBV9|TRBJ2-7
ASSVAPSYEQY
>TRBV4-1|TRBJ1-2
ASSQDAGGTSYGYT
>TRBV9|TRBJ2-5
ASSVGVAETQY
>TRBV6-5|TRBJ1-5
ASRSGQVNQPQH
>TRBV5-1|TRBJ2-1
ASAKVGNEQF
>TRBV19|TRBJ1-1
ASSNVGGTEAF
>TRBV6-1|TRBJ2-7
ASSRGGVYEQY
>TRBV5-1|.
ASSPGQGAYEQY
>TRBV5-1|TRBJ2-7
ASSPWGVAGAPHEQY
>TRBV7-2|TRBJ2-7
ASSLGQFYEQY
>TRBV19|TRBJ1-1
ASSRGPTEAF
>TRBV10-2|TRBJ2-7
ASSDAGKSYEQY
>TRBV6-1|TRBJ2-5
ASSELTGGIQETQY
>TRBV14|TRBJ1-1
ASSQTGNTEAF
>TRBV18|TRBJ1-2
ASSPSMFRQGSYT
>TRBV18|TRBJ2-1
ASSPGIQNFEQF
>TRBV2|TRBJ2-2
ASSERQGRAGELF
>TRBV5-6|TRBJ1-2
ASSFREDGYT
>TRBV6-1|TRBJ1-1
ASSDRQGRGEAF
>TRBV9|TRBJ1-2
ASSVDGGYGYT
>TRBV2|TRBJ2-5
ASSDSSGWTQY
>TRBV6-5|TRBJ2-7
ASSLEGQGSYEQY
>TRBV15|TRBJ2-7
ATSRERGSYEQY
>TRBV4-2|TRBJ2-7
ASRGLGTSSYEQY
>TRBV7-9|TRBJ2-3
ASSHGQGGDTQY
>TRBV7-8|TRBJ1-2
ASSTGTNYGYT
>TRBV25-1|TRBJ1-1
ASSVTGGNTEAF
>TRBV25-1|TRBJ1-4
ASSLVANEKLF